This T cell receptor beta chain originates from a study of cytomegalovirus exposure and HLA in healthy donors. Both 60 Vbeta primers and 13 Jbeta primers went into the PCR. The data were produced by immunoSEQ multiplex PCR, yet TCRdb's version contains in-frame clones alone and is incomplete. The sample has 50,000 to 60,000 clones; around 73% are singletons. Trimming left V 4 bases short and J 4 bases short, with 16 bases between. Germline V CDR1 and CDR2: SNHLY, FYNNEI. This CDR3 region has 16 residues. Only one count was recorded for this clone. Sequencing used PBMCs. The sequence was obtained from a woman aged 40 to 50 in good health and CMV-seropositive. J is TRBJ2-2 and V is TRBV2; the D gene is possibly TRBD2 (6 bases). The CDR3 loop reads CASSAWGVGATGELFF. CDR3 in DNA: TGTGCCAGCAGTGCCTGGGGGGTAGGGGCCACCGGGGAGCTGTTTTTT.